This T cell receptor (beta chain) was identified in a study of shared clonotypes between healthy human individuals. Libraries were prepared by immunoSEQ multiplex PCR; TCRdb keeps only in-frame clonotypes and omits some of them. The data hold some 1,100,000 clones, with 75% to 80% observed a single time. Trimming removed 0 bases from V and 1 base from J, with 7 bases in between. Germline lookup yields CDR1 SGDLS and CDR2 YYNGEE. The CDR3 runs 14 residues. This chain joins TRBV9 and TRBJ1-1, with a possible D match to TRBD1 (5 bases). The source is a man between 18 and 35 years old in good health. Some clones in this sample may be carry-over from other donors' samples. The sample comprised memory CD4+ T cells from PBMCs. Subset in this sample: CD45RA-negative fraction. CDR3 region: CASSVEDKNTEAFF. In DNA form, the CDR3 reads TGTGCCAGCAGCGTAGAGGACAAGAACACTGAAGCTTTCTTT.